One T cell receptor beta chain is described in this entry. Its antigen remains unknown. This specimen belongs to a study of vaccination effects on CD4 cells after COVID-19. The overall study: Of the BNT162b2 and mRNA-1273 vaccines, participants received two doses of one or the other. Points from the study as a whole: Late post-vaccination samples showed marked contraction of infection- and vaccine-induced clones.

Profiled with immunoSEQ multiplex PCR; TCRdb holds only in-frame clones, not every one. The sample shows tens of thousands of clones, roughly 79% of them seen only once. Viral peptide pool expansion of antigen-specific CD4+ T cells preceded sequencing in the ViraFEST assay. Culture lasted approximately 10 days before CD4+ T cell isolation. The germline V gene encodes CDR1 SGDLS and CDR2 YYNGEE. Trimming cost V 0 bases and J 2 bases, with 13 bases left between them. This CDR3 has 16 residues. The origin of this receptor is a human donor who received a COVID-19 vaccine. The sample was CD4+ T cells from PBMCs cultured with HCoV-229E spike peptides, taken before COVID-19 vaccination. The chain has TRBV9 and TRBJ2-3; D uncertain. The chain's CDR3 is CASSVGSNDITDTQYF. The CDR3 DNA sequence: TGTGCCAGCAGCGTAGGGTCTAACGATATCACAGATACGCAGTATTTT.